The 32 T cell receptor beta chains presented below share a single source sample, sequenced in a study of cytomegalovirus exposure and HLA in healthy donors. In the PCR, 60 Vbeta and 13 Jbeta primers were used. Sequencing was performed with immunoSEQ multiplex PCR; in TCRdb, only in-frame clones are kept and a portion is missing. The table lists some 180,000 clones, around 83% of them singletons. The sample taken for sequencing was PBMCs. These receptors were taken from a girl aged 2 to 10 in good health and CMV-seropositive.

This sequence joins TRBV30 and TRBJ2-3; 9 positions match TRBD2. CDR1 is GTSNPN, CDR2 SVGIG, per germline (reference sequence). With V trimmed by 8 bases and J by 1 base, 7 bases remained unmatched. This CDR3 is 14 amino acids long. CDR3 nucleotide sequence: TGTGCCGGCCGATTAGCGGGGGGCACAGATACGCAGTATTTT. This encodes CAGRLAGGTDTQYF. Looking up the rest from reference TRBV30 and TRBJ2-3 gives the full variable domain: SQTIHQWPATLVQPVGSPLSLECTVEGTSNPNLYWYRQAAGRGLQLLFYSVGIGQISSEVPQNLSASRPQDRQFILSSKKLLLSDSGFYLCAGRLAGGTDTQYFGPGTRLTVL.

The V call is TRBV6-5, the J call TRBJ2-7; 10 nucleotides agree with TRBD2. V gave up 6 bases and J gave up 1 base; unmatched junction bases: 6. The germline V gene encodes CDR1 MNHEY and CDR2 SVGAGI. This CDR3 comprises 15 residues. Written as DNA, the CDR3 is TGTGCCAGCAGCCCTAGCGGGAGTGGGTCCTACGAGCAGTACTTC. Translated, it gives CASSPSGSGSYEQYF.

CDR3 bases: TGTGCCAGCAGCGACCTTGTCGGGAGGGCCCCCTACGAGCAGTACTTC. It codes for CASSDLVGRAPYEQYF. The rearrangement links TRBV5-6 to TRBJ2-7; TRBD2 aligns across 8 bases. This CDR3 comprises 16 residues. With V trimmed by 4 bases and J by 2 bases, 11 bases remained unmatched. Germline loops: CDR1 SGHDT, CDR2 YYEEEE.

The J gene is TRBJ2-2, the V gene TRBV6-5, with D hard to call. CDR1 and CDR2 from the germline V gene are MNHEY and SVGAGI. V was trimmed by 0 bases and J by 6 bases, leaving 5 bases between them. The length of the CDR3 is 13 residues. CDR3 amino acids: CASSYSIAGELFF. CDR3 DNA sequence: TGTGCCAGCAGTTACTCGATAGCCGGGGAGCTGTTTTTT.

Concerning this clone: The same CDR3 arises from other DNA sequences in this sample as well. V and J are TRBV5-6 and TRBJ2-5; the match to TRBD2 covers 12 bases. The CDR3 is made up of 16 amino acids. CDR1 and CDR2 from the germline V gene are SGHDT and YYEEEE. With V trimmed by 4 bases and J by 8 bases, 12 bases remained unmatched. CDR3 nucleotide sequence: TGTGCCAGCAGCCTGTATACTAGCGGGGGGCCCAAAACCCAGTACTTC. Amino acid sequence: CASSLYTSGGPKTQYF.

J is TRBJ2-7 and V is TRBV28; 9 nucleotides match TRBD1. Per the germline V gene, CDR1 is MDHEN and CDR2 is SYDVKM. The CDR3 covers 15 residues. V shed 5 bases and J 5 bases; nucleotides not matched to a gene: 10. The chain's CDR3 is CASSDTGTGWHEQYF. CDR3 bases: TGTGCCAGCAGTGACACCGGGACAGGGTGGCACGAGCAGTACTTC.

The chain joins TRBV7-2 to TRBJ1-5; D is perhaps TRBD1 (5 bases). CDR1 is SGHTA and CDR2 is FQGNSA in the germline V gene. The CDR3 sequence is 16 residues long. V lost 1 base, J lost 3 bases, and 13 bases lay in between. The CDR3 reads CASSLELRAFNQPQHF. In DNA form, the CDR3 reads TGTGCCAGCAGCTTAGAACTCAGGGCATTCAATCAGCCCCAGCATTTT.

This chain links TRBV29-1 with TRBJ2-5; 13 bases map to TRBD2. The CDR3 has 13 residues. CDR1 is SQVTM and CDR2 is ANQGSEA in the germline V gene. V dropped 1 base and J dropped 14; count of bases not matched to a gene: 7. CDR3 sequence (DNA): TGCAGCGTTGAAGTTGGACTAGCGGGAGTCTGTTACTTC. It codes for CSVEVGLAGVCYF.

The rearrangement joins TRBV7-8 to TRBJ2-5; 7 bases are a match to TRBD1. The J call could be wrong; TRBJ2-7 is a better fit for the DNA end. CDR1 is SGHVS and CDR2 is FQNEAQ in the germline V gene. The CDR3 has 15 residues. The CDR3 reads CASSINRDRYYEQYF. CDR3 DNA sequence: TGTGCCAGCAGCATAAACCGGGACAGATATTACGAGCAGTACTTC.

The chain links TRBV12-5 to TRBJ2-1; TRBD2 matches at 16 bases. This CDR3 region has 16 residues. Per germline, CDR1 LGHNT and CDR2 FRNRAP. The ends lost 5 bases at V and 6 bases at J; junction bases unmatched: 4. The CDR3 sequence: CASGAGLAGGLNEQFF. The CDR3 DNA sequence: TGTGCTAGTGGTGCGGGACTAGCGGGGGGGCTCAATGAGCAGTTCTTC.

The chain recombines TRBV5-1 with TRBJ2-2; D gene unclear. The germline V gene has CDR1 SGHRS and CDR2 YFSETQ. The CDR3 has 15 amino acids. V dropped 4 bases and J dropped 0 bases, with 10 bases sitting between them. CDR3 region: CASSQTLTNTGELFF. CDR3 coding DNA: TGCGCCAGCAGCCAAACCCTAACGAACACCGGGGAGCTGTTTTTT.

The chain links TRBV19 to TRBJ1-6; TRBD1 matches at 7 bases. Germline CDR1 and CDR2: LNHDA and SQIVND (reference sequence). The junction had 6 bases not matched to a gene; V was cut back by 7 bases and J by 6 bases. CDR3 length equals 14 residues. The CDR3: CASTPDRANSPLHF. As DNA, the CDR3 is TGTGCCAGTACCCCCGACAGGGCTAATTCACCCCTCCACTTT.

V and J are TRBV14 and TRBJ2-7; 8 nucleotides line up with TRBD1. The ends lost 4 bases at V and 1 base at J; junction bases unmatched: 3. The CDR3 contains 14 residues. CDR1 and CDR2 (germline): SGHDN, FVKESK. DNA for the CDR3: TGTGCCAGCAGCCCACAGGGGGAATCCTACGAGCAGTACTTC. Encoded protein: CASSPQGESYEQYF.

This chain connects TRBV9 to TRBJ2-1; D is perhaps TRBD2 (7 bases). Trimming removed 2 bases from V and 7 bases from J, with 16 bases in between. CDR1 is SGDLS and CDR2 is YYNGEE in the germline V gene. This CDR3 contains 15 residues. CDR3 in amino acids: CASSVGGLTGNEQFF. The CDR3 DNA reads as TGTGCCAGCAGCGTGGGGGGGCTAACGGGTAATGAGCAGTTCTTC.

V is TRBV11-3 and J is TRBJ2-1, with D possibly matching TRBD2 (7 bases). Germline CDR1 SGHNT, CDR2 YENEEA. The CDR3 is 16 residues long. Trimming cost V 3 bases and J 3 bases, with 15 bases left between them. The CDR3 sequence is CASSFRGAGGYNEQFF. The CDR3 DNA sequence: TGTGCCAGCAGCTTCCGGGGGGCGGGTGGCTACAATGAGCAGTTCTTC. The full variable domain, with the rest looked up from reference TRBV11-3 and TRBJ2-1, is EAGVVQSPRYKIIEKKQPVAFWCNPISGHNTLYWYLQNLGQGPELLIRYENEEAVDDSQLPKDRFSAERLKGVDSTLKIQPAELGDSAVYLCASSFRGAGGYNEQFFGPGTRLTVL.

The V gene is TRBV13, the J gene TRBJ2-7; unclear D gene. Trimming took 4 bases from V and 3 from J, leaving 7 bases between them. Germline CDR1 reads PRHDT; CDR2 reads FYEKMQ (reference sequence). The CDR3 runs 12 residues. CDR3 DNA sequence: TGTGCCAGCAGCTCCCGCTACTACGAGCAGTACTTC. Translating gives CASSSRYYEQYF. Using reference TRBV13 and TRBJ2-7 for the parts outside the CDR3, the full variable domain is AAGVIQSPRHLIKEKRETATLKCYPIPRHDTVYWYQQGPGQDPQFLISFYEKMQSDKGSIPDRFSAQQFSDYHSELNMSSLELGDSALYFCASSSRYYEQYFGPGTRLTVT.

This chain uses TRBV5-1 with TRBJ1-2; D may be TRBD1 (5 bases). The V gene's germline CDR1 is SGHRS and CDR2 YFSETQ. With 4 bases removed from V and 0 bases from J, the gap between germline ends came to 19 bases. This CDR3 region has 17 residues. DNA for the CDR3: TGCGCCAGCAGCCTAAACCCGAGAGGGACTTCTAACTATGGCTACACCTTC. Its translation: CASSLNPRGTSNYGYTF.

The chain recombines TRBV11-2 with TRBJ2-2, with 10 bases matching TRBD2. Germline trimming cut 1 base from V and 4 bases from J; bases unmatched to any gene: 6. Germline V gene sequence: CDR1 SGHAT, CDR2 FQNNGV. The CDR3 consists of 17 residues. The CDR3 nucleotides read TGTGCCAGCAGCTTAGGAGCGGGGGGGCCGAGCACCGGGGAGCTGTTTTTT. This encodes CASSLGAGGPSTGELFF.

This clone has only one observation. The CDR3 is CASSESRQGQNIQYF. CDR3 nucleotides: TGTGCCAGCAGTGAATCTCGTCAGGGGCAGAACATTCAGTACTTC. The J gene is TRBJ2-4, the V gene TRBV2; a weak D match, TRBD1 (6 bases). Germline V gives CDR1 SNHLY, CDR2 FYNNEI. The CDR3 runs to 15 residues. V gave up 2 bases and J gave up 7 bases, with 15 bases separating them.

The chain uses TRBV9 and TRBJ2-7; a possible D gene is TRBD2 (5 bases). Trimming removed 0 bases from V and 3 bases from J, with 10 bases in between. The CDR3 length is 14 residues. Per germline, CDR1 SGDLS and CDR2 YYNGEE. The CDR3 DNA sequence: TGTGCCAGCAGCGTAGACGACTATCTCTACGAGCAGTACTTC. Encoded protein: CASSVDDYLYEQYF.

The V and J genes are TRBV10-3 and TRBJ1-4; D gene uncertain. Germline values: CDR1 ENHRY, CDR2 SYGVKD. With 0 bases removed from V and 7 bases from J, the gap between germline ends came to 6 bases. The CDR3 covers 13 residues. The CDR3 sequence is CAISESQSEKLFF. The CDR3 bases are TGTGCCATCAGTGAGTCACAGAGTGAAAAACTGTTTTTT.

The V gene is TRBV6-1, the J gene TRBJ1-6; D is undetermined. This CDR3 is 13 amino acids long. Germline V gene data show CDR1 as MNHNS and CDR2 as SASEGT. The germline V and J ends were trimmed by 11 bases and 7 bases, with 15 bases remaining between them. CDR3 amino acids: CAAERNGNSPLHF. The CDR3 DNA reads TGTGCCGCTGAACGGAACGGGAATTCACCCCTCCACTTT.

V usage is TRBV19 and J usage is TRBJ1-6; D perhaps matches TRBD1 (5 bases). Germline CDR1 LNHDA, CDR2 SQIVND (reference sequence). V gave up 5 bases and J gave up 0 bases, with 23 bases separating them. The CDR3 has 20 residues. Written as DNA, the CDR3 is TGTGCCAGTAGTTCCGGGGGATCGGGGCTGTACAGCTCCTATAATTCACCCCTCCACTTT. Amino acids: CASSSGGSGLYSSYNSPLHF.

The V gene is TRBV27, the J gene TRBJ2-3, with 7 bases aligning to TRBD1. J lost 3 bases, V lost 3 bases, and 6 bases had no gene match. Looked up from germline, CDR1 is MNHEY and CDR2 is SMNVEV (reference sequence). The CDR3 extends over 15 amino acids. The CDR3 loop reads CASSFTAGGTDTQYF. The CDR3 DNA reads TGTGCCAGCAGTTTTACGGCAGGGGGAACAGATACGCAGTATTTT.

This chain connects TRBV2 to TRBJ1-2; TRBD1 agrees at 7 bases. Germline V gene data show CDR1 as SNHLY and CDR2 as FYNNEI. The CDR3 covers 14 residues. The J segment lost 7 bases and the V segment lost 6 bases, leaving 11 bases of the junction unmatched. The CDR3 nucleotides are TGTGCCAGCAGGACGAGACAGGGAATAGGTGGCTACACCTTC. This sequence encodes CASRTRQGIGGYTF.

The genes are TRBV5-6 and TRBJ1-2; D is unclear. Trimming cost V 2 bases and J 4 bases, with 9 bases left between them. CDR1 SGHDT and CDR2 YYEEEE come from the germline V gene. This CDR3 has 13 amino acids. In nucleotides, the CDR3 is TGTGCCAGCAGCTTTGTTACAGTCTATGGCTACACCTTC. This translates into CASSFVTVYGYTF.

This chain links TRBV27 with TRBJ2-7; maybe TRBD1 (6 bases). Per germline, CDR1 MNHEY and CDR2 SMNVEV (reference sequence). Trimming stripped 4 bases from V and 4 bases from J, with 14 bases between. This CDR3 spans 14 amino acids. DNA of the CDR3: TGTGCCAGCAGTTACGGACAGAGCAGATACGAGCAGTACTTC. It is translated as CASSYGQSRYEQYF.

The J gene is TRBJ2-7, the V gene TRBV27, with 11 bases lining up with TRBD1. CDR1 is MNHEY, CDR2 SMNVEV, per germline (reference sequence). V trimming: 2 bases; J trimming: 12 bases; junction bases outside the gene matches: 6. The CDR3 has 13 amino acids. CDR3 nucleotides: TGTGCCAGCAGTTTACAGGGGACAGGGGGGGCGTACTTC. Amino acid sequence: CASSLQGTGGAYF.

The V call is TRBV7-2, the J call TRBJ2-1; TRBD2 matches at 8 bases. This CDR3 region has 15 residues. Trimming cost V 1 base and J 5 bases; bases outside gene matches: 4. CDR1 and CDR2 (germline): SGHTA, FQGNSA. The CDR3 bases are TGTGCCAGCAGCTTAGAGGGGACTAGGGACAATGAGCAGTTCTTC. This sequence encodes CASSLEGTRDNEQFF.

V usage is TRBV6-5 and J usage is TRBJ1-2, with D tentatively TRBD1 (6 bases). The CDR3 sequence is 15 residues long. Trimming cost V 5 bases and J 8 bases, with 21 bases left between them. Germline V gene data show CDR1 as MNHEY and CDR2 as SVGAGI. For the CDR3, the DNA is TGTGCCAGCAGTCGGACAGATCCCACTCCCGACGGCTACACCTTC. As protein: CASSRTDPTPDGYTF.

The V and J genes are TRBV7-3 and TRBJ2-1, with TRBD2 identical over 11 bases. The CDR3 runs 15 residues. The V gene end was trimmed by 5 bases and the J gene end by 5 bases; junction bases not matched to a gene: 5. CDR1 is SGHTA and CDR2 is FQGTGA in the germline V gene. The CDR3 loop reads CASSPGTSGHNEQFF. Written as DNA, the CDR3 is TGTGCCAGCAGCCCCGGGACTAGCGGACACAATGAGCAGTTCTTC.

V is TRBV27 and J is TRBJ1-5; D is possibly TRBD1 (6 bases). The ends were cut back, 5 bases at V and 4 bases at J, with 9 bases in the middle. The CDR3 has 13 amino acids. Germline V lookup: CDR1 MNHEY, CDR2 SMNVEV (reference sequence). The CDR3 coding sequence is TGTGCCAGCAGTCCACAGGGAAATCAGCCCCAGCATTTT. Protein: CASSPQGNQPQHF.